The T cell receptor (beta chain) under discussion was sequenced for a study of cytomegalovirus exposure and HLA in healthy donors. Findings and caveats of the study: Sequence variants that were highly shared formed a cluster that was likely a sequencing artifact.

Of note for this clone: Its antigen is not known.

With 60 Vbeta and 13 Jbeta primers, the PCR was carried out. Assay: immunoSEQ multiplex PCR; the TCRdb copy retains only in-frame clones and omits some. The sample lists more than 100,000 clones, around 78% seen once, with roughly 1.8% in the top ten. V lost 3 bases, J lost 8 bases, and 4 bases stayed unmatched. The CDR3 is made up of 13 amino acids. In germline, CDR1 is LNHDA, CDR2 SQIVND (reference sequence). Sequenced: PBMCs. The chain links TRBV19 to TRBJ1-2, with 9 bases aligning to TRBD1. The TCR originated in a female donor in good health and CMV-seropositive. CDR3: CASSIGTGRGYTF. For the CDR3, the DNA is TGTGCCAGTAGTATCGGGACAGGGCGAGGCTACACCTTC.